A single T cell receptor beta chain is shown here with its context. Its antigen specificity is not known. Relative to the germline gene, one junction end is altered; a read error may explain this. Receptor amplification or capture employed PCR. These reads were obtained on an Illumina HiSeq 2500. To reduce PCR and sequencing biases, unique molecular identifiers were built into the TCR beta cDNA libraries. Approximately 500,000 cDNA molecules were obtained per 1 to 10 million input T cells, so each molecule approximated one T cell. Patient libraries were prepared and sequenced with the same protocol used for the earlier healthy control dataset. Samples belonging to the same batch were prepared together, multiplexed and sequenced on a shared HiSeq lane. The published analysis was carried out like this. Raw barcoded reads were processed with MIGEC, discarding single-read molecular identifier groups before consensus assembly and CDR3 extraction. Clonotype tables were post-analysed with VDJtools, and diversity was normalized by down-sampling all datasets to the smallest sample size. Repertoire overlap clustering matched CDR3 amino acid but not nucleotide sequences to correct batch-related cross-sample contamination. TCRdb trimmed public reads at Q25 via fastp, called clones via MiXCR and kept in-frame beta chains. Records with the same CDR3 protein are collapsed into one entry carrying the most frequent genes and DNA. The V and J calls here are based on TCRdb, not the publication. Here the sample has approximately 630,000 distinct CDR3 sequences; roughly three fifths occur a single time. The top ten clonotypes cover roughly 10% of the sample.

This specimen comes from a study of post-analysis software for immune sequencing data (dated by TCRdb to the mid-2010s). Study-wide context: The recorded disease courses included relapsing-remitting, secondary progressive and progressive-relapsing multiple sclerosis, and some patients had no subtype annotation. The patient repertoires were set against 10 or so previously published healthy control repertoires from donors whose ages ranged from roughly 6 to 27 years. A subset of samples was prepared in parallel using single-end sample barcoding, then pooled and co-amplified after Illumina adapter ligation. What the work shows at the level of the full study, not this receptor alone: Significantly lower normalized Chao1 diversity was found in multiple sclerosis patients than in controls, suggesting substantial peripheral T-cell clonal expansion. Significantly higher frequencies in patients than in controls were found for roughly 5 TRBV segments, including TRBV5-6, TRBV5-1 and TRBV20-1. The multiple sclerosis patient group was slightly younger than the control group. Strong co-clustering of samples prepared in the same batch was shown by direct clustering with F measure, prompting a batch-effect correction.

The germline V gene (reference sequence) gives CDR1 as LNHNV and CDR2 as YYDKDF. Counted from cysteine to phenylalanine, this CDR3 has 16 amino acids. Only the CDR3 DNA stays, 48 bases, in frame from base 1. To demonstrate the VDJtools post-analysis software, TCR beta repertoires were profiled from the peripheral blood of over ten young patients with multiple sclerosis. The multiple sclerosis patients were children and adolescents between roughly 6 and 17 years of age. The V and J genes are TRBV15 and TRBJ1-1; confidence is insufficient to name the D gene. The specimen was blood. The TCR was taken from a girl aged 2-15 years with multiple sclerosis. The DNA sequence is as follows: TGTGCCACCAGCAGAAACCGCGGGAAGCTGAACACCGAAGCTTTCTTT. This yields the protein CATSRNRGKLNTEAFF. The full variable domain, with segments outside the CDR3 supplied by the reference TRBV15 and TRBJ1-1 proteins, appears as DAMVIQNPRYQVTQFGKPVTLSCSQTLNHNVMYWYQQKSSQAPKLLFHYYDKDFNNEADTPDNFQSRRPNTSFCFLDIRSPGLGDTAMYLCATSRNRGKLNTEAFFGQGTRLTVV.